This T cell receptor (beta chain) was sequenced in a study of blood T cell repertoires in COVID-19. The method was immunoSEQ multiplex PCR; TCRdb's version includes in-frame clones alone and lacks a portion of them. The sample has more than 90,000 clones; about 89% are singletons. Per the germline V gene, CDR1 is MNHEY and CDR2 is SVGEGT. This CDR3 is built from 20 residues. The trim removed 2 bases at V and 0 bases at J, leaving 16 bases unmatched. The chain joins TRBV6-2 or TRBV6-3 to TRBJ1-1, with TRBD1 matching over 9 bases. The sequence was obtained from a woman aged 25 to 39 with acute or convalescent COVID-19. The sequenced sample consisted of peripheral blood. This CDR3 is CASSYTGQGSYGRLNTEAFF. The CDR3 region has the DNA TGTGCCAGCAGTTACACGGGACAGGGTTCCTATGGTCGCTTGAACACTGAAGCTTTCTTT.